In this sample, the clone carrying this TCR beta chain turned up a few times. A much larger clone lies one base from this, so it may be a read error. The sample belongs to a study of regulatory T cells in long-lasting Graves disease. Turning to the study itself: Graves' patients diagnosed newly had used antithyroid drugs under 3 months.

Germline V gives CDR1 SGHDN, CDR2 FVKESK. The CDR3 is made up of 19 amino acids. J was trimmed by 9 bases and V by 0 bases; bases with no gene match: 14. Arm-PCR of CDR3 regions and iRepertoire HTBI primers were used to build TCR beta libraries. TCRdb passed the multiplex PCR reads through MiXCR, listing each CDR3 protein once. The table includes about 430,000 distinct CDR3 sequences, over 12% detected once. The sample's time point: newly diagnosed GD, antithyroid drugs for less than 3 months. The authors made the TCR library using RNA they extracted from PBMCs. These data were also reused for a study on T cells in Graves' hyperthyroidism and ophthalmopathy.

The receptor comes from a woman aged 40 to 55 with Graves disease. The sample in question was peripheral blood mononuclear cells (PBMCs), obtained at new diagnosis, from a patient treated with antithyroid drugs. This chain links TRBV14 with TRBJ2-1; 13 bases agree with TRBD2. CDR3 protein: CASSQDPGLAGRTRCEQFF. In nucleotides, the CDR3 is TGTGCCAGCAGCCAAGATCCGGGACTAGCGGGGCGGACCAGATGTGAGCAGTTCTTC. The full variable domain, in which reference TRBV14 and TRBJ2-1 provide the parts outside the CDR3, is EAGVTQFPSHSVIEKGQTVTLRCDPISGHDNLYWYRRVMGKEIKFLLHFVKESKQDESGMPNNRFLAERTGGTYSTLKVQPAELEDSGVYFCASSQDPGLAGRTRCEQFFGPGTRLTVL.